The T cell receptor (beta chain) under discussion was sequenced for a study of shared clonotypes between healthy human individuals. Per the original methods: Owing to the provision of junction-only sequences devoid of quality scores by immunoSEQ, filtering differed. Profiled with immunoSEQ multiplex PCR; TCRdb holds only in-frame clones, not every one. The DNA gave D and trimming, while V, J and clone size come from that table. The repertoire holds 2.5 million or so clones, with roughly 92% as singletons. The V end was cut by 1 base, the J end by 5 bases, with 11 bases between. Germline assignment: CDR1 SEHNR and CDR2 FQNEAQ (reference sequence). This CDR3 is built from 15 residues.

The TCR originated in a man younger than 35 in good health. J is TRBJ1-4 and V is TRBV7-9; D might be TRBD1 (5 bases). The material sequenced was naive CD4+ T cells sorted from blood. The subset was: CD45RA+ positively selected. CDR3 region: CASSLVSGTNEKLFF. The CDR3, as DNA: TGTGCCAGCAGCTTAGTATCAGGGACCAATGAAAAACTGTTTTTT.